What follows describes a single T cell receptor beta chain. CDR1 and CDR2 (germline): DFQATT, SNEGSKA (reference sequence). Unmatched junction bases numbered 1, after V lost 0 bases and J lost 3 bases. CDR3 size: 14 residues. TCRdb re-derived calls from the 5' RACE reads in MiXCR, one entry per CDR3 protein. The data show roughly 8,200 distinct CDR3 sequences, with 65% to 70% seen just once and more than 3.5% held by the top ten. The sequencing sample was made of tumor-infiltrating naive CD4+ T cells sorted from the breast tumor. The subset here: naive CD4+ T cells, CD4+CD45RA+CD25-. The clonotype comes from a female donor with breast cancer. This chain connects TRBV20-1 to TRBJ1-5; 8 nucleotides align to TRBD1. The CDR3 bases are TGCAGTGCTAGAGAGGACAGGGCCAATCAGCCCCAGCATTTT. It yields the protein CSAREDRANQPQHF.